The clone carrying this T cell receptor beta chain was observed a handful of times. Antigen specificity is unknown. A library of TCRbeta sequences, prepared with unique molecular identifiers, was generated. A single record per CDR3 protein comes from TCRdb applying MiXCR to the PCR reads. The data show about 900,000 distinct CDR3 sequences, under 30% seen once. The sample is drawn from a study of T-cell reconstitution after alpha-beta-depleted transplantation in children. CDR3 length: 15 amino acids. Germline CDR1 reads DFQATT; CDR2 reads SNEGSKA (reference sequence). The V segment lost 3 bases and the J segment 3 bases; nucleotides outside the gene matches: 7. General study results and limits: One year post-transplant, T-cell counts and diversity were largely derived from T cells produced anew.

Sequenced here: PBMCs, mostly from graft donor cells, sampled 360 days after TCRalphabeta/CD19-depleted stem cell transplant. The chain recombines TRBV20-1 with TRBJ2-1, with 8 bases matching TRBD2. The TCR was taken from a boy in the first two years of life who had a stem cell transplant for SCID, so the T cells may come from the graft donor. Written as DNA, the CDR3 is TGCAGTGCTAGTGAGGCGGGGGGCCTCTACAATGAGCAGTTCTTC. Encoded protein: CSASEAGGLYNEQFF.